Below, 4 T cell receptor beta chains from the same sample are listed, as sequenced in a study of blood T cell repertoires in COVID-19. Profiling relied on immunoSEQ multiplex PCR, and the TCRdb table lists in-frame clones only, not all of them. This sample has more than 40,000 clones, with around 90% found just once. Input material: peripheral blood. These receptors all stem from a man older than 75 with acute or convalescent COVID-19.

The CDR3 region has the DNA TGTGCCAGCAGGGGACAGGGGGCCGTCTATGGCTACACCTTC. Translating gives CASRGQGAVYGYTF. The chain uses TRBV6-5 and TRBJ1-2; 12 nucleotides agree with TRBD1. With 6 bases clipped from V and 4 bases from J, the junction kept 3 bases outside the gene matches. The CDR3 runs 14 residues. Germline assignment: CDR1 MNHEY and CDR2 SVGAGI.

The chain couples TRBV11-2 to TRBJ2-5, with D perhaps matching TRBD1 (5 bases). The germline V gene encodes CDR1 SGHAT and CDR2 FQNNGV. This CDR3 has 16 amino acids. Trimming cost V 3 bases and J 2 bases, with 16 bases left between them. This CDR3 is CASSFGGQTAQETQYF. CDR3 DNA: TGTGCCAGCAGCTTCGGCGGCCAGACAGCACAAGAGACCCAGTACTTC. Combining the CDR3 with reference TRBV11-2 and TRBJ2-5 gives the whole variable domain EAGVAQSPRYKIIEKRQSVAFWCNPISGHATLYWYQQILGQGPKLLIQFQNNGVVDDSQLPKDRFSAERLKGVDSTLKIQPAKLEDSAVYLCASSFGGQTAQETQYFGPGTRLLVL.

V gene TRBV12-3 or TRBV12-4 combines with J gene TRBJ2-7; no firm D call. The CDR3 totals 13 residues. Trimming pared 7 bases from V and 5 bases from J, leaving 15 bases between. CDR3 bases: TGTGCCAGCACCGGAGCTACCTGGGACGAGCAGTACTTC. Amino acid sequence: CASTGATWDEQYF.

The chain employs TRBV12-3 or TRBV12-4 and TRBJ1-5; D gene unclear. Trimming pared 6 bases from V and 0 bases from J, leaving 3 bases between. This CDR3 contains 12 residues. DNA for the CDR3: TGTGCCAGCAGCTTTAGCAATCAGCCCCAGCATTTT. Its protein product is CASSFSNQPQHF.